A single sample is the source of the 21 T cell receptor beta chains below, sequenced in a study of blood T cell repertoires in COVID-19 (dated by TCRdb to 2020 to 2021). The library was made by the immunoSEQ multiplex PCR assay. This immuneACCESS table, as held by TCRdb, lists in-frame sequences with V and J called but not all clones. Of the missing ones, under half trace to an unresolved V gene in checked studies; the others have no known cause. The sample profile shows just over 300,000 clones; 90% of them were found once. Roughly 4.3% of the sample is held by the ten biggest clonotypes. Material: PBMCs or T cells enriched from blood (not recorded which). These receptors all stem from a young woman with acute COVID-19.

This chain links TRBV13 with TRBJ2-2; possibly TRBD1 for D (5 bases). Germline V gene sequence: CDR1 PRHDT, CDR2 FYEKMQ (reference sequence). This CDR3 is 18 amino acids long. V was cut by 1 base and J by 3 bases, with 18 bases left in between. CDR3 nucleotide sequence: TGTGCCAGCAGCTTAGTGGTTGGGGCTGACCGCTACACCGGGGAGCTGTTTTTT. This translates into CASSLVVGADRYTGELFF.

The chain combines TRBV29-1 with TRBJ1-1, with 7 bases identical to TRBD1. The CDR3 consists of 13 residues. Trimming cost V 5 bases and J 9 bases; bases outside gene matches: 12. Germline CDR1 and CDR2: SQVTM and ANQGSEA. The CDR3 region has the DNA TGCAGCGTTTCCCCTAGGGGGACAGAGAAAGCTTTCTTT. It yields the protein CSVSPRGTEKAFF.

The chain links TRBV11-2 to TRBJ1-6, with 7 bases fitting TRBD1. CDR3 length equals 15 residues. The junction had 10 bases not matched to a gene; V was cut back by 5 bases and J by 9 bases. Germline V CDR1 and CDR2: SGHAT, FQNNGV. CDR3 sequence (DNA): TGTGCCAGCAGCCTAGGGGGCGGTAATATTTCACCCCTCCACTTT. It yields the protein CASSLGGGNISPLHF.

The CDR3 sequence: CASSLSRREGGLAKNIQYF. The DNA for the CDR3 is TGTGCCAGCAGCCTATCACGGAGGGAGGGGGGGCTAGCCAAAAACATTCAGTACTTC. The chain employs TRBV14 and TRBJ2-4, with TRBD2 as a possible D gene (7 bases). V shed 4 bases and J shed 0 bases, with 22 bases lying between them. Germline V gene lookup returns CDR1 SGHDN and CDR2 FVKESK. The CDR3 totals 19 residues.

The gene calls are TRBV20-1 and TRBJ2-7; D may be TRBD2 (5 bases). The CDR3 consists of 12 residues. From germline, CDR1 is DFQATT and CDR2 SNEGSKA (reference sequence). V was trimmed by 5 bases and J by 2 bases, leaving 10 bases between them. The CDR3 nucleotides read TGCAGTGCTGGTGAGGGCCCCTACGAGCAGTACTTC. The encoded protein is CSAGEGPYEQYF.

V usage is TRBV14 and J usage is TRBJ1-6, with 7 bases matching TRBD1. The ends lost 4 bases at V and 2 bases at J; junction bases unmatched: 2. Looked up from germline, CDR1 is SGHDN and CDR2 is FVKESK. This CDR3 has 15 amino acids. CDR3 sequence: CASSPGQAYNSPLHF. The CDR3 nucleotides read TGTGCCAGCAGCCCCGGACAGGCCTATAATTCACCCCTCCACTTT.

The gene calls are TRBV7-3 and TRBJ1-4; D unresolved. Trimming left V 4 bases short and J 0 bases short, with 9 bases between. Per the germline V gene, CDR1 is SGHTA and CDR2 is FQGTGA. The CDR3 is 15 residues long. The CDR3, as DNA: TGTGCCAGCAGCTCTACCGGGGCAACTAATGAAAAACTGTTTTTT. It specifies CASSSTGATNEKLFF.

The rearrangement joins TRBV10-2 to TRBJ2-2, with a weak D call TRBD2 (7 bases). Germline V gives CDR1 WSHSY, CDR2 SAAADI. This CDR3 region has 16 residues. With 1 base removed from V and 5 bases from J, the gap between germline ends came to 14 bases. The CDR3 spells CASSEWGGAGTGELFF. In DNA form, the CDR3 reads TGCGCCAGCAGTGAGTGGGGGGGCGCTGGAACCGGGGAGCTGTTTTTT.

The rearrangement links TRBV27 to TRBJ2-2; 9 positions match TRBD1. The V and J ends lost 2 bases and 5 bases, in that order; junction bases with no gene match: 3. The CDR3 contains 15 residues. Germline CDR1 and CDR2: MNHEY and SMNVEV (reference sequence). CDR3 residues: CASSLGDRVTGELFF. The CDR3 DNA reads as TGTGCCAGCAGTTTAGGGGACAGGGTTACCGGGGAGCTGTTTTTT.

V and J are TRBV11-3 and TRBJ2-3, with TRBD2 matching over 8 bases. CDR1 is SGHNT and CDR2 is YENEEA in the germline V gene. The CDR3 is 15 amino acids. V lost 5 bases, J lost 2 bases, and 6 bases stayed unmatched. The CDR3 loop is CASSLRAGVTDTQYF. DNA of the CDR3: TGTGCCAGCAGCCTCCGAGCGGGGGTCACAGATACGCAGTATTTT. The whole variable domain, filled in from reference TRBV11-3 and TRBJ2-3, reads EAGVVQSPRYKIIEKKQPVAFWCNPISGHNTLYWYLQNLGQGPELLIRYENEEAVDDSQLPKDRFSAERLKGVDSTLKIQPAELGDSAVYLCASSLRAGVTDTQYFGPGTRLTVL.

V is TRBV15 and J is TRBJ2-3; TRBD2 aligns across 14 bases. This CDR3 has 16 amino acids. Germline CDR1 LNHNV, CDR2 YYDKDF (reference sequence). Trimming removed 3 bases from V and 5 bases from J; junction bases left unmatched: 4. CDR3 DNA: TGTGCCACCAGCAGGGGACTAGCGGGAGACGTAGATACGCAGTATTTT. Protein: CATSRGLAGDVDTQYF.

Here the CDR3 DNA reads TGTGCCAGTACCCGAGGAAGCAGAGTCACAGATACGCAGTATTTT. Its protein is CASTRGSRVTDTQYF. The rearrangement links TRBV19 to TRBJ2-3; no firm D call. This CDR3 has 15 amino acids. In germline, CDR1 is LNHDA, CDR2 SQIVND (reference sequence). The V end was cut by 7 bases, the J end by 2 bases, with 16 bases between. The full variable domain, its missing parts supplied by reference TRBV19 and TRBJ2-3, is DGGITQSPKYLFRKEGQNVTLSCEQNLNHDAMYWYRQDPGQGLRLIYYSQIVNDFQKGDIAEGYSVSREKKESFPLTVTSAQKNPTAFYLCASTRGSRVTDTQYFGPGTRLTVL.

This chain joins TRBV11-3 and TRBJ2-1, with D tentatively TRBD2 (6 bases). CDR1 and CDR2 (germline): SGHNT, YENEEA. This CDR3 has 11 residues. With 5 bases removed from V and 9 bases from J, the gap between germline ends came to 8 bases. The CDR3, as DNA: TGTGCCAGCAGCACCGGGGGTGAGCAGTTCTTC. Translation: CASSTGGEQFF.

J is TRBJ1-2 and V is TRBV28, with D uncertain. Trimming stripped 6 bases from V and 1 base from J, with 15 bases between. Germline CDR1 reads MDHEN; CDR2 reads SYDVKM. The length of the CDR3 is 15 residues. The CDR3 reads CASSQEGLFNYGYTF. The CDR3 DNA follows: TGTGCCAGCAGCCAGGAAGGACTGTTTAACTATGGCTACACCTTC.

The chain is built from TRBV3-1 (or the pseudogene TRBV3-2) and TRBJ2-3, with unresolved D. Germline-derived CDR1 and CDR2 are LGHDT and YNNKEL (reference sequence). The CDR3 runs 15 residues. V lost 0 bases to trimming and J lost 7 bases, with 14 bases between them. In nucleotides, the CDR3 is TGTGCCAGCAGCCAAGAGCCGAGAGCGACCAATACGCAGTATTTT. Translated, it gives CASSQEPRATNTQYF.

To note about this clone: Other DNA sequences in this sample translate to the same CDR3. V is TRBV18 and J is TRBJ2-7, with a possible D match to TRBD2 (5 bases). Looked up from germline, CDR1 is KGHSH and CDR2 is LQKENI. The CDR3 runs 15 residues. With 0 bases removed from V and 0 bases from J, the gap between germline ends came to 9 bases. The CDR3 region has the DNA TGTGCCAGCTCACCACCGAGCGGTTTCTCCTACGAGCAGTACTTC. It codes for CASSPPSGFSYEQYF.

The genes are TRBV28 and TRBJ1-1, with 7 bases matching TRBD1. Per the germline V gene, CDR1 is MDHEN and CDR2 is SYDVKM. CDR3 length equals 12 residues. J gave up 11 bases and V 6 bases, and 9 bases lay outside the gene matches. CDR3: CASSNLQGEAFF. The CDR3, as DNA: TGTGCCAGCAGCAATCTCCAGGGGGAGGCTTTCTTT. Using reference TRBV28 and TRBJ1-1 for the parts outside the CDR3, the full variable domain is DVKVTQSSRYLVKRTGEKVFLECVQDMDHENMFWYRQDPGLGLRLIYFSYDVKMKEKGDIPEGYSVSREKKERFSLILESASTNQTSMYLCASSNLQGEAFFGQGTRLTVV.

With regard to this clone: This sample also contains other DNA sequences that code for the same CDR3. The V gene is TRBV28, the J gene TRBJ1-1; no reliable D call. The CDR3 loop spans 11 amino acids. Germline V gene lookup returns CDR1 MDHEN and CDR2 SYDVKM. V was clipped by 5 bases and J by 4 bases, with 5 bases between them. In DNA, the CDR3 is TGTGCCAGCAGTGGCGGCACTGAAGCTTTCTTT. This translates into CASSGGTEAFF.

The rearrangement joins TRBV6-2 or TRBV6-3 to TRBJ2-4; D is possibly TRBD2 (5 bases). Germline CDR1 MNHEY, CDR2 SVGEGT. With 6 bases removed from V and 2 bases from J, the gap between germline ends came to 11 bases. CDR3 length: 14 residues. The CDR3 DNA sequence: TGTGCCAGCAGCCTGGGAGCAACCAAAAACATTCAGTACTTC. It translates to CASSLGATKNIQYF.

This clone has a handful of counts. The chain employs TRBV7-9 and TRBJ1-1; TRBD1 matches 11 bases. In germline, CDR1 is SEHNR, CDR2 FQNEAQ (reference sequence). The CDR3 runs to 14 residues. Losses at the gene ends were 7 bases for V and 5 bases for J; bases not matched to a gene: 6. CDR3 protein: CASTSGTGGTEAFF. In DNA, the CDR3 is TGTGCCAGCACCTCCGGGACAGGGGGAACTGAAGCTTTCTTT.

V is TRBV20-1 and J is TRBJ1-1; D is undetermined. This CDR3 is 10 amino acids long. V dropped 4 bases and J dropped 8 bases, with 8 bases sitting between them. Per the germline V gene, CDR1 is DFQATT and CDR2 is SNEGSKA (reference sequence). CDR3 DNA sequence: TGCAGTGCTACAGACCCGGAAGCTTTCTTT. Translated, it gives CSATDPEAFF.